The 9 T cell receptor beta chains presented below share a single source sample, sequenced in a study of cytomegalovirus exposure and HLA in healthy donors. It was with 60 Vbeta and 13 Jbeta primers that the PCR ran. The repertoire was sequenced with immunoSEQ multiplex PCR; TCRdb's copy has only in-frame clones and lacks some. The sample yields under 200,000 clones, around 86% seen once. Sequencing was performed on PBMCs. These receptors all stem from a man aged 40-55 years in good health and CMV-seropositive.

CDR3 loop: CAESRDSPYEQYF. CDR3 nucleotides: TGTGCAGAAAGCCGGGACAGTCCATACGAGCAGTACTTC. The chain recombines TRBV6-1 with TRBJ2-7, with 7 bases matching TRBD1. Germline V gene lookup returns CDR1 MNHNS and CDR2 SASEGT. The CDR3 sequence is 13 residues long.

The V and J genes are TRBV11-2 and TRBJ1-1; D is unclear. The CDR3 spans 15 residues. Germline lookup yields CDR1 SGHAT and CDR2 FQNNGV. V was pared by 1 base and J by 0 bases, with 9 bases between. CDR3 residues: CASSLVRQLNTEAFF. As DNA, the CDR3 is TGTGCCAGCAGCTTAGTTCGTCAGTTGAACACTGAAGCTTTCTTT.

This chain connects TRBV9 to TRBJ2-6; D is undetermined. Between the trimmed V and J ends, which lost 0 bases and 0 bases, there was a span of 10 bases. There are 17 residues in the CDR3. Germline loops: CDR1 SGDLS, CDR2 YYNGEE. The DNA for the CDR3 is TGTGCCAGCAGCGTAGCTTCAGGCCTCTCTGGGGCCAACGTCCTGACTTTC. Its protein is CASSVASGLSGANVLTF. Combining the CDR3 with reference TRBV9 and TRBJ2-6 gives the whole variable domain DSGVTQTPKHLITATGQRVTLRCSPRSGDLSVYWYQQSLDQGLQFLIQYYNGEERAKGNILERFSAQQFPDLHSELNLSSLELGDSALYFCASSVASGLSGANVLTFGAGSRLTVL.

Details on this clone: Other DNA sequences in the sample encode the same CDR3. The V gene is TRBV7-2, the J gene TRBJ2-5; TRBD2 agrees at 14 bases. Per germline, CDR1 SGHTA and CDR2 FQGNSA. This CDR3 has 17 amino acids. V shed 5 bases, J shed 1 base, and the junction held 6 bases outside the gene matches. CDR3 loop: CASSPRLAGGPQETQYF. CDR3 nucleotide sequence: TGTGCCAGCAGCCCCCGACTAGCGGGGGGGCCCCAAGAGACCCAGTACTTC.

This chain joins TRBV10-3 and TRBJ1-2, with TRBD1 identical over 7 bases. The CDR3 runs to 15 residues. Germline values: CDR1 ENHRY, CDR2 SYGVKD. The trim removed 10 bases at V and 2 bases at J, leaving 13 bases unmatched. The CDR3 DNA reads as TGTGCCACCCTGAAAGGGACAGAACTCAACTATGGCTACACCTTC. Its translation is CATLKGTELNYGYTF.

The V gene is TRBV18, the J gene TRBJ1-4, with D possibly being TRBD1 (5 bases). The CDR3 contains 14 residues. The V gene's germline CDR1 is KGHSH and CDR2 LQKENI. The germline V and J ends were trimmed by 2 bases and 5 bases, with 9 bases remaining between them. The CDR3 spells CASSPGTGNEKLFF. In nucleotides, the CDR3 is TGTGCCAGCTCACCAGGGACTGGGAATGAAAAACTGTTTTTT.

The chain carries TRBV19 and TRBJ2-3; 7 bases fit TRBD1. CDR1 and CDR2 (germline): LNHDA, SQIVND (reference sequence). The CDR3 is 14 residues long. Germline trimming cut 4 bases from V and 5 bases from J; bases unmatched to any gene: 6. Here the CDR3 DNA reads TGTGCCAGTAGTACGCCGGGACAGAAAGATACGCAGTATTTT. As protein: CASSTPGQKDTQYF.

The rearrangement joins TRBV27 to TRBJ2-1; TRBD1 agrees at 8 bases. CDR1 and CDR2 (germline): MNHEY, SMNVEV (reference sequence). V was pared by 2 bases and J by 2 bases, with 5 bases of the junction left unmatched. The CDR3 consists of 16 residues. CDR3 loop: CASSLRGQVPYNEQFF. The CDR3 DNA reads TGTGCCAGCAGTTTACGGGGACAGGTCCCCTACAATGAGCAGTTCTTC.

The rearrangement joins TRBV9 to TRBJ1-1, with a possible D match to TRBD1 (6 bases). The germline gives CDR1 SGDLS, CDR2 YYNGEE. There are 14 residues in the CDR3. V lost 3 bases and J lost 4, with 13 bases in between. CDR3 region: CASSAYQGSTEAFF. CDR3 in DNA: TGTGCCAGCAGCGCTTACCAGGGGAGCACTGAAGCTTTCTTT.